One and the same sample provided the 14 T cell receptor beta chains below, sequenced in a study of T cell responses to AZD1222 COVID-19 vaccine (dated by TCRdb to about 2021). Receptor libraries were prepared by the immunoSEQ multiplex PCR assay. TCRdb's version of the immuneACCESS table is confined to in-frame rearrangements and falls short of the full clone set. An unresolved V gene accounts for under half of the shortfall where checked; the remainder is of unknown origin. The sample data list under 150,000 clones, and 88% of these were observed just once. The ten largest clones capture around 8.7% of the sample. Interpreted using the paper, the time point label stands for: baseline before first vaccination. Sequenced material: peripheral blood, taken on day 0 of AZD1222 vaccination. The receptors stem from an adult in good health.

V and J are TRBV19 and TRBJ2-1; 7 positions agree with TRBD2. The CDR3 sequence is 14 residues long. V lost 7 bases to trimming and J lost 1 base; unmatched junction nucleotides: 4. CDR1 LNHDA and CDR2 SQIVND come from the germline V gene (reference sequence). The CDR3 protein is CASTPAGSYNEQFF. The CDR3 nucleotides are TGTGCCAGTACCCCAGCGGGGTCCTACAATGAGCAGTTCTTC.

This clone was counted a single time. This chain uses TRBV19 with TRBJ1-1, with 7 bases identical to TRBD1. V shed 7 bases, J shed 2 bases, and the junction held 10 bases outside the gene matches. Germline CDR1 LNHDA, CDR2 SQIVND (reference sequence). The CDR3 has 15 residues. CDR3 nucleotide sequence: TGTGCCAGTACGGGCAGGGGGAGGATCAACACTGAAGCTTTCTTT. Protein sequence: CASTGRGRINTEAFF. Filled out from reference TRBV19 and TRBJ1-1, the complete variable domain reads DGGITQSPKYLFRKEGQNVTLSCEQNLNHDAMYWYRQDPGQGLRLIYYSQIVNDFQKGDIAEGYSVSREKKESFPLTVTSAQKNPTAFYLCASTGRGRINTEAFFGQGTRLTVV.

The chain joins TRBV9 to TRBJ1-6; TRBD1 matches at 7 bases. The CDR3 has 14 residues. CDR1 is SGDLS and CDR2 is YYNGEE in the germline V gene. Trimming cost V 3 bases and J 3 bases; bases outside gene matches: 0. The CDR3: CASSGDSYNSPLHF. CDR3 nucleotide sequence: TGTGCCAGCAGCGGGGACAGCTATAATTCACCCCTCCACTTT.

The rearrangement uses TRBV19 and TRBJ1-5; 7 nucleotides line up with TRBD1. Trimming removed 3 bases from V and 7 bases from J; junction bases left unmatched: 6. The CDR3 loop spans 14 amino acids. Germline V lookup: CDR1 LNHDA, CDR2 SQIVND (reference sequence). CDR3: CASSMVQGGQPQHF. Here the CDR3 DNA reads TGTGCCAGTAGTATGGTGCAGGGGGGACAGCCCCAGCATTTT.

The CDR3 loop is CASSPPGLAGPDTQYF. Here the CDR3 DNA reads TGTGCCAGCAGTCCTCCCGGACTAGCGGGACCAGATACGCAGTATTTT. The gene calls are TRBV9 and TRBJ2-3; 12 nucleotides align to TRBD2. This CDR3 is 16 amino acids long. In germline, CDR1 is SGDLS, CDR2 YYNGEE. V lost 5 bases to trimming and J lost 4 bases; unmatched junction nucleotides: 8.

CDR3 in amino acids: CASQGRDRNTGELFF. The CDR3 DNA follows: TGTGCCAGCCAAGGCCGGGACCGAAACACCGGGGAGCTGTTTTTT. The gene calls are TRBV6-5 and TRBJ2-2, with D tentatively TRBD1 or TRBD2 (5 bases each). Trimming took 8 bases from V and 2 from J, leaving 15 bases between them. This CDR3 spans 15 amino acids. Per the germline V gene, CDR1 is MNHEY and CDR2 is SVGAGI.

Only a few counts were recorded for this clone. The CDR3 protein is CASYAPGGLGGGYTF. In DNA, the CDR3 is TGTGCCAGCTACGCCCCTGGCGGGTTGGGAGGTGGCTACACCTTC. This sequence joins TRBV2 and TRBJ1-2; no definite D call. In germline, CDR1 is SNHLY, CDR2 FYNNEI. CDR3 length: 15 residues. The V gene lost 8 bases and the J gene lost 7 bases, with 23 bases spanning the gap.

The chain carries TRBV30 and TRBJ1-5; D gene ambiguous. Germline V gives CDR1 GTSNPN, CDR2 SVGIG (reference sequence). The CDR3 spans 14 residues. V was cut by 0 bases and J by 2 bases, with 8 bases left in between. CDR3 region: CAWSVDGGNQPQHF. The CDR3 DNA reads TGTGCCTGGAGTGTGGACGGGGGCAATCAGCCCCAGCATTTT.

The chain couples TRBV7-2 to TRBJ1-3, with TRBD1 matching 10 bases. Germline V CDR1 and CDR2: SGHTA, FQGNSA. Unmatched junction bases numbered 8, after V lost 3 bases and J lost 0 bases. The CDR3 is 18 amino acids. CDR3 coding DNA: TGTGCCAGCAGCTTTCAGACAGGGGGCTTCTACTCTGGAAACACCATATATTTT. Amino acid sequence: CASSFQTGGFYSGNTIYF.

The chain recombines TRBV9 with TRBJ2-7, with D maybe TRBD1 (5 bases). CDR1 is SGDLS, CDR2 YYNGEE, per germline. The CDR3 sequence is 16 residues long. V lost 0 bases to trimming and J lost 0 bases, with 13 bases between them. The CDR3 bases are TGTGCCAGCAGCGTAGGGGGCGGAAGTAGCTCCTACGAGCAGTACTTC. It is translated as CASSVGGGSSSYEQYF.

The V call is TRBV30, the J call TRBJ1-6; D unclear. Germline CDR1 is GTSNPN and CDR2 is SVGIG (reference sequence). The ends were cut back, 0 bases at V and 8 bases at J, with 5 bases in the middle. The CDR3 contains 12 residues. In nucleotides, the CDR3 is TGTGCCTGGAGTGTAGGATATTCACCCCTCCACTTT. Its translation: CAWSVGYSPLHF.

This chain links TRBV4-2 with TRBJ2-1; 9 nucleotides agree with TRBD2. Germline values: CDR1 LGHNA, CDR2 YNFKEQ. This CDR3 comprises 16 residues. V dropped 2 bases and J dropped 0; count of bases not matched to a gene: 2. The CDR3 nucleotides read TGTGCCAGCAGCCAACTAGCGGGGATCTCCTACAATGAGCAGTTCTTC. Translating it yields CASSQLAGISYNEQFF.

J is TRBJ1-5 and V is TRBV5-5; D uncertain. The CDR3 is 10 amino acids. CDR1 and CDR2 (germline): SGHKS, YYEKEE (reference sequence). The V end was cut by 7 bases, the J end by 5 bases, with 4 bases between. In nucleotides, the CDR3 is TGTGCCAGCGATTATCAGCCCCAGCATTTT. Amino acid sequence: CASDYQPQHF.

The genes are TRBV10-3 and TRBJ1-6; D is possibly TRBD1 (6 bases). Germline CDR1 ENHRY, CDR2 SYGVKD. Trimming removed 2 bases at V and 10 bases at J, with 15 bases between. This CDR3 is 15 amino acids long. The CDR3 nucleotides are TGTGCCATCAGTGAGCGACAGGAGTTGGGGTCACCCCTCCACTTT. This gives the protein CAISERQELGSPLHF.